This T cell receptor (beta chain) stems from a study of blood T cell repertoires in COVID-19 (dated by TCRdb to the early 2020s). Background on the whole study: Samples covering the acute and convalescent phases of COVID-19 were provided by collaborators in the United States, Italy and Spain. Sample metadata almost always included a de-identified subject ID, COVID-19 status, age in years and sex. Subjects who had been exposed to COVID-19, were actively infected with it, or had recovered from it provided the deeply sampled blood TCRbeta repertoires that made up the dataset. The prospective study material was composed of cDNA or gDNA derived from T cells, B-cell-depleted T cells, or PBMCs. The samples were drawn from the first 160 participants of the ongoing ImmuneRACE study and from 1,200 or so subjects provided by 6 global collaborators. HLA class I and class II types, where available, came from metadata supplied by the sample provider rather than from assay-based typing. The repertoires were made available in a free public database intended to serve as a resource for research on the immune response to SARS-CoV-2.

The CDR3, cysteine through phenylalanine, is 16 amino acids long. The retained sequence is limited to the CDR3, 48 bases, with the frame set at the first base. The germline V gene (reference sequence) yields SEHNR for CDR1 and FQNEAQ for CDR2. V loses 6 bases at its end and J loses 5 bases; junction bases beyond the gene matches: 11. Overall study results and their limits: Clinical and demographic metadata were provided uncurated, with the amount varying by source and participant.

Collaborating institutions collected whole blood in K2EDTA tubes following their own protocols. For TCRbeta analysis, collaborator samples were shipped as frozen whole blood, as isolated PBMCs, or as DNA extracted from either sample type. The immunoSEQ Assay, a bias-controlled multiplex PCR, was used to amplify TCRbeta CDR3 regions from genomic DNA. The source study handled its data this way. The number of nucleated cells in each sample was estimated from the amplification of reference gene primers within the assay. To quantify the absolute abundance of each unique TCRbeta CDR3 rearrangement, sequence reads were collapsed and filtered. For each sample, productive Simpson clonality was calculated as the square root of Simpson's diversity index across productive rearrangements. TCRdb retrieved this table from immuneACCESS and kept in-frame rearrangements only. Not all clones are present; in checked studies, unresolved V genes account for under half, and no reason is known for the remainder. V, J and clone size are taken as reported in that table, and D and trimming were inferred from the DNA itself. This sample holds 56,000 or so clones; around 84% were observed only once. The ten largest clones take up 10% to 15% of the sample.

To note about this clone: Its antigen is still unknown. Nothing much larger sits one base from this clone, and base qualities are not available.

The rearrangement joined TRBV7-9 to TRBJ2-3, with TRBD2 identical over 10 junction bases. Specimen: peripheral blood. This clonotype was obtained from a woman aged 80 or over with acute or convalescent COVID-19. The bases read TGTGCCAGCAGACCCGATAGCGGGGGGACGGGAGATACGCAGTATTTT. This yields the protein CASRPDSGGTGDTQYF.